This TCR beta chain was found in a study of ipilimumab plus nivolumab after autologous stem cell transplantation. The overall study: Patients received a median of about 5 ipilimumab and about 8 nivolumab doses. Both relapsed and primary refractory DLBCL were included.

This clone was picked up a small number of times. CDR1 is SGHTA, CDR2 FQGTGA, per germline. CDR3 length equals 13 residues. V was shortened by 5 bases and J by 5 bases, with 12 bases between the two germline ends. Ipilimumab, 1 mg/kg, started 14 to 28 days after autologous transplant. Patients received nivolumab 3 mg/kg at weeks 1, 4, 7, 10, then fortnightly to week 26. The data were produced by immunoSEQ multiplex PCR, yet TCRdb's version contains in-frame clones alone and is incomplete. The table has fewer than 95,000 clones, 75% to 85% seen once. The chain carries TRBV7-3 and TRBJ1-1; maybe TRBD1 (5 bases). The source material was PBMCs, sampled in a trial of ipilimumab plus nivolumab as post-transplant consolidation. The clonotype originates from a male donor with diffuse large B-cell lymphoma. In nucleotides, the CDR3 is TGTGCCAGCAGCGCGACGGGGGTGACTGAAGCTTTCTTT. It encodes CASSATGVTEAFF. The full variable domain, its missing parts supplied by reference TRBV7-3 and TRBJ1-1, is GAGVSQTPSNKVTEKGKYVELRCDPISGHTALYWYRQSLGQGPEFLIYFQGTGAADDSGLPNDRFFAVRPEGSVSTLKIQRTERGDSAVYLCASSATGVTEAFFGQGTRLTVV.